Listed below are T cell receptor beta chains from one sample, sequenced in a study of T cells after yellow fever vaccination. TCRdb re-called the 5' RACE reads through MiXCR, storing one row per CDR3 protein. This table has about 73,000 distinct CDR3 sequences, 7.5% to 8% appearing once. Sequenced here: CD8+ T cells sorted from PBMCs, sampled on the day of the yellow fever booster vaccination. These receptors all stem from a man aged 25 to 45 who received the YFV17D yellow fever vaccine. Both conserved end residues are part of each CDR3. D genes are given only for firm matches. Clone size is shown for a subset of rows, as once, few, many or a class of expanded clone.

CDR3aa: CASSLVGEGVYEQFF; CDR3nt: TGTGCCAGCAGCCTCGTAGGAGAGGGGGTGTATGAGCAGTTCTTC; v_gene: TRBV13; abundance: few; j_gene: TRBJ2-1; d_gene: NA
CDR3aa: CASSLFEREVAEQYF; CDR3nt: TGCGCCAGCAGCTTGTTTGAGCGGGAGGTGGCCGAGCAGTACTTC; v_gene: TRBV5-1; abundance: few; j_gene: TRBJ2-7; d_gene: TRBD2
CDR3aa: CASSEADYYGYTF; CDR3nt: TGTGCCAGCAGTGAAGCAGACTACTATGGCTACACCTTC; v_gene: TRBV6-1; abundance: many; j_gene: TRBJ1-2; d_gene: NA
CDR3aa: CASSQSGSGTYEQYF; CDR3nt: TGCGCCAGCAGCCAAAGCGGGAGCGGCACCTACGAGCAGTACTTC; v_gene: TRBV4-3; abundance: few; j_gene: TRBJ2-7; d_gene: TRBD2
CDR3aa: CASSPGILREQYF; CDR3nt: TGTGCCAGCAGTCCTGGGATCCTACGCGAGCAGTACTTC; v_gene: TRBV6-1; abundance: few; j_gene: TRBJ2-7; d_gene: NA
CDR3aa: CASTPLAGGVDTQYF; CDR3nt: TGTGCCAGCACCCCGCTAGCGGGAGGAGTAGATACGCAGTATTTT; v_gene: TRBV27; abundance: NA; j_gene: TRBJ2-3; d_gene: TRBD2
CDR3aa: CASSLWWDQNTGELFF; CDR3nt: TGTGCCAGCAGCTTATGGTGGGACCAGAACACCGGGGAGCTGTTTTTT; v_gene: TRBV7-9; abundance: many; j_gene: TRBJ2-2; d_gene: NA
CDR3aa: CAIPSSGANVLTF; CDR3nt: TGTGCCATACCCTCCTCTGGGGCCAACGTCCTGACTTTC; v_gene: TRBV11-2; abundance: few; j_gene: TRBJ2-6; d_gene: NA
CDR3aa: CASSSPDREGDTQYF; CDR3nt: TGTGCCAGCAGTTCACCGGATAGGGAAGGAGATACGCAGTATTTT; v_gene: TRBV12-3/TRBV12-4; abundance: NA; j_gene: TRBJ2-3; d_gene: NA
CDR3aa: CASSLRTGRWDNEQFF; CDR3nt: TGTGCCAGCAGCCTCAGGACAGGGAGATGGGACAATGAGCAGTTCTTC; v_gene: TRBV3-1; abundance: NA; j_gene: TRBJ2-1; d_gene: TRBD1
CDR3aa: CASTGLLETQYF; CDR3nt: TGTGCCAGCACCGGCTTGTTGGAGACCCAGTACTTC; v_gene: TRBV2; abundance: NA; j_gene: TRBJ2-5; d_gene: NA
CDR3aa: CASSQPGQLEQYF; CDR3nt: TGTGCCAGCAGCCAACCGGGTCAGCTCGAGCAGTACTTC; v_gene: TRBV14; abundance: few; j_gene: TRBJ2-7; d_gene: NA
CDR3aa: CATNPGTAIQETQYF; CDR3nt: TGTGCCACCAACCCCGGGACAGCGATCCAAGAGACCCAGTACTTC; v_gene: TRBV15; abundance: many; j_gene: TRBJ2-5; d_gene: TRBD1
CDR3aa: CASSLASGSSNEQFF; CDR3nt: TGTGCCAGCAGCTTAGCTAGCGGGAGTTCGAATGAGCAGTTCTTC; v_gene: TRBV7-9; abundance: NA; j_gene: TRBJ2-1; d_gene: TRBD2
CDR3aa: CATSQDGLAGREQFF; CDR3nt: TGTGCCACCAGCCAAGATGGGCTAGCCGGGCGTGAGCAGTTCTTC; v_gene: TRBV3-1; abundance: NA; j_gene: TRBJ2-1; d_gene: NA
CDR3aa: CASSKQPRIGTEAFF; CDR3nt: TGTGCCAGCAGTAAACAGCCTAGAATAGGCACTGAAGCTTTCTTT; v_gene: TRBV6-2/TRBV6-3; abundance: NA; j_gene: TRBJ1-1; d_gene: NA
CDR3aa: CASNNLGAPNEQFF; CDR3nt: TGTGCCAGCAATAACTTGGGAGCTCCCAATGAGCAGTTCTTC; v_gene: TRBV6-5; abundance: NA; j_gene: TRBJ2-1; d_gene: NA
CDR3aa: CASSDSGGAGAQYF; CDR3nt: TGTGCCAGCAGCGATTCGGGAGGGGCCGGGGCCCAGTACTTC; v_gene: TRBV2; abundance: few; j_gene: TRBJ2-5; d_gene: TRBD2
CDR3aa: CASSYSGGSYEQYF; CDR3nt: TGTGCCAGCAGTTATTCAGGGGGCTCCTACGAGCAGTACTTC; v_gene: TRBV6-5; abundance: many; j_gene: TRBJ2-7; d_gene: TRBD1
CDR3aa: CASSWGDHEQFF; CDR3nt: TGTGCCAGCAGTTGGGGGGACCATGAGCAGTTCTTC; v_gene: TRBV12-3/TRBV12-4; abundance: few; j_gene: TRBJ2-1; d_gene: NA
CDR3aa: CAISVRDSYNEQFF; CDR3nt: TGTGCCATCAGTGTCCGCGACTCCTACAATGAGCAGTTCTTC; v_gene: TRBV10-3; abundance: few; j_gene: TRBJ2-1; d_gene: NA
CDR3aa: CASSFPGSGANVLTF; CDR3nt: TGTGCCAGCAGTTTTCCAGGGTCTGGGGCCAACGTCCTGACTTTC; v_gene: TRBV28; abundance: NA; j_gene: TRBJ2-6; d_gene: NA
CDR3aa: CASSYPRRQQETQYF; CDR3nt: TGTGCCAGCAGTTACCCCCGACGGCAGCAAGAGACCCAGTACTTC; v_gene: TRBV6-2/TRBV6-3; abundance: many; j_gene: TRBJ2-5; d_gene: NA
CDR3aa: CATSRPPGLAEETQYF; CDR3nt: TGTGCCACCAGCAGACCTCCGGGACTAGCGGAAGAGACCCAGTACTTC; v_gene: TRBV15; abundance: NA; j_gene: TRBJ2-5; d_gene: TRBD2
CDR3aa: CSVWTRAVNIQYF; CDR3nt: TGCAGCGTATGGACACGGGCGGTGAACATTCAGTACTTC; v_gene: TRBV29-1; abundance: NA; j_gene: TRBJ2-4; d_gene: NA
CDR3aa: CASSSGTSLSNEQFF; CDR3nt: TGTGCCAGCAGTTCCGGGACTAGTCTATCCAATGAGCAGTTCTTC; v_gene: TRBV28; abundance: many; j_gene: TRBJ2-1; d_gene: TRBD2
CDR3aa: CASTLGDRTQETQYF; CDR3nt: TGTGCCAGCACCCTCGGGGACAGAACACAAGAGACCCAGTACTTC; v_gene: TRBV7-2; abundance: many; j_gene: TRBJ2-5; d_gene: TRBD1
CDR3aa: CATHMGPNTEAFF; CDR3nt: TGCGCCACCCATATGGGGCCGAACACTGAAGCTTTCTTT; v_gene: TRBV10-2; abundance: many; j_gene: TRBJ1-1; d_gene: NA
CDR3aa: CASSEGLAGYRKFF; CDR3nt: TGTGCCAGCAGTGAAGGACTAGCGGGATATCGTAAGTTCTTC; v_gene: TRBV27; abundance: few; j_gene: TRBJ2-1; d_gene: TRBD2
CDR3aa: CAWSVALREQYF; CDR3nt: TGTGCCTGGAGTGTAGCCCTAAGGGAGCAGTACTTC; v_gene: TRBV30; abundance: NA; j_gene: TRBJ2-7; d_gene: NA
CDR3aa: CASSPRFSGSTDTQYF; CDR3nt: TGCGCCAGCAGCCCCAGATTTAGCGGGAGCACAGATACGCAGTATTTT; v_gene: TRBV23-1; abundance: few; j_gene: TRBJ2-3; d_gene: TRBD2
CDR3aa: CASSTSGQGPYEQYF; CDR3nt: TGTGCCAGCAGCACCAGCGGGCAGGGGCCCTACGAGCAGTACTTC; v_gene: TRBV9; abundance: many; j_gene: TRBJ2-7; d_gene: NA